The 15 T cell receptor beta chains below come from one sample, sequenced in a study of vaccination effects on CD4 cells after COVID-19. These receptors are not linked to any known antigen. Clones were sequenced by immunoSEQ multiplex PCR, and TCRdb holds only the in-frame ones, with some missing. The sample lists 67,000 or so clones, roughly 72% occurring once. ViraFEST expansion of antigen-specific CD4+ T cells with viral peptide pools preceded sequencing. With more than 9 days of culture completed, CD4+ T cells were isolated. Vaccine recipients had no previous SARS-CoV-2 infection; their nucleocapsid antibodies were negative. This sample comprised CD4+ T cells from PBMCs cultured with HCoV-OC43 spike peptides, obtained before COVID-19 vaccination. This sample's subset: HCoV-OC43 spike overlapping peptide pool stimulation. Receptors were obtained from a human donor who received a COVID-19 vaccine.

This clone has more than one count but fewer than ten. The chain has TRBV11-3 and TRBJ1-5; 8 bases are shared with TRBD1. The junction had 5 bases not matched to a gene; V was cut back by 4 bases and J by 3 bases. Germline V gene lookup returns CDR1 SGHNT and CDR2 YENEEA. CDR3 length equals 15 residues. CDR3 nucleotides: TGTGCCAGCAGCTCCCGACAGGGGAACAATCAGCCCCAGCATTTT. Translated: CASSSRQGNNQPQHF.

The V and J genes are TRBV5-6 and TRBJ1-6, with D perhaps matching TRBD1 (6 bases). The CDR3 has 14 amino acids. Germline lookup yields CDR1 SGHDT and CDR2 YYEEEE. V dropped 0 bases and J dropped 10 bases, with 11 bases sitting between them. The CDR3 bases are TGTGCCAGCAGCTTGGCGGGGGGCGGCTCACCCCTCCACTTT. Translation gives CASSLAGGGSPLHF. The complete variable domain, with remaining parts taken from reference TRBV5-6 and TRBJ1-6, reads DAGVTQSPTHLIKTRGQQVTLRCSPKSGHDTVSWYQQALGQGPQFIFQYYEEEERQRGNFPDRFSGHQFPNYSSELNVNALLLGDSALYLCASSLAGGGSPLHFGNGTRLTVT.

For the CDR3, the DNA is TGCGCCAGCAGCGGAGGACAGGGGGCGCTTTATAATGAGCAGTTCTTC. This gives the protein CASSGGQGALYNEQFF. The chain carries TRBV5-1 and TRBJ2-1; 11 nucleotides align to TRBD1. CDR3 length: 16 amino acids. Germline V gives CDR1 SGHRS, CDR2 YFSETQ. Trimming took 4 bases from V and 7 from J; bases not matched to a gene: 10.

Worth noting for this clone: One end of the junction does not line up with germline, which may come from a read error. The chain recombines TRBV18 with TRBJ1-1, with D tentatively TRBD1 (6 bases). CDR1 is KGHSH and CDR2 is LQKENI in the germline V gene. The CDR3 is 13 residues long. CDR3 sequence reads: CASSPQGNAEAFF. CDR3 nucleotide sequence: TGTGCCAGCTCGCCTCAGGGGAACGCTGAAGCTTTCTTT.

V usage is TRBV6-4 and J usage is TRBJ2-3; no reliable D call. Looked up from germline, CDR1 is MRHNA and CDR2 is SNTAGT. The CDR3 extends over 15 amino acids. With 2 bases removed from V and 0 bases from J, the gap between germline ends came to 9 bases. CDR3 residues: CASSDVLLSTDTQYF. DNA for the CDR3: TGTGCCAGCAGTGACGTACTACTTAGCACAGATACGCAGTATTTT.

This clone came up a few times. The CDR3 nucleotides read TGTGCCAGCAGCCTCGAAGTGCTAGCGGGGGTAAAGCAGTTCTTC. Its translation: CASSLEVLAGVKQFF. The chain has TRBV7-9 and TRBJ2-1, with TRBD2 matching over 10 bases. The CDR3 totals 15 residues. The germline gives CDR1 SEHNR, CDR2 FQNEAQ (reference sequence). J was trimmed by 11 bases and V by 5 bases; bases with no gene match: 12.

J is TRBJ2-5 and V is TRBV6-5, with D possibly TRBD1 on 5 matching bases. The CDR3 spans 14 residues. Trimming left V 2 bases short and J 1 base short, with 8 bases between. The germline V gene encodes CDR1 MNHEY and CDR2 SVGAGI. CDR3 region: CASSYGAVQETQYF. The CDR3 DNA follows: TGTGCCAGCAGTTACGGGGCAGTCCAAGAGACCCAGTACTTC.

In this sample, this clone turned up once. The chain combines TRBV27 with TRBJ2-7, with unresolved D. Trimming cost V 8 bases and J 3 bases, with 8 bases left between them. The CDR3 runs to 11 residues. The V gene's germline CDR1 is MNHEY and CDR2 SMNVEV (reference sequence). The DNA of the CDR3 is TGTGCCAGCCGAAACCTCTACGAGCAGTACGTC. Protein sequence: CASRNLYEQYV.

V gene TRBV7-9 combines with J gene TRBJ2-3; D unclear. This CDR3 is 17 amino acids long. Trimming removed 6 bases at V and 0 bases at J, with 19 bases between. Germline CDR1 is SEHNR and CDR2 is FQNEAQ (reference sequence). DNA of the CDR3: TGTGCCAGCAGTTTCCAATTCGAGACAAAGAGCACAGATACGCAGTATTTT. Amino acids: CASSFQFETKSTDTQYF. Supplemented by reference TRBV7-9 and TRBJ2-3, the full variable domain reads DTGVSQNPRHKITKRGQNVTFRCDPISEHNRLYWYRQTLGQGPEFLTYFQNEAQLEKSRLLSDRFSAERPKGSFSTLEIQRTEQGDSAMYLCASSFQFETKSTDTQYFGPGTRLTVL.

The CDR3 protein is CASSLRQGLGGYTF. The CDR3 bases are TGCGCCAGCAGCCTTCGACAGGGGTTGGGTGGCTACACCTTC. The chain combines TRBV5-1 with TRBJ1-2; 8 nucleotides match TRBD1. Germline CDR1 is SGHRS and CDR2 is YFSETQ. CDR3 size: 14 residues. The V and J ends lost 4 bases and 7 bases, in that order; junction bases with no gene match: 9.

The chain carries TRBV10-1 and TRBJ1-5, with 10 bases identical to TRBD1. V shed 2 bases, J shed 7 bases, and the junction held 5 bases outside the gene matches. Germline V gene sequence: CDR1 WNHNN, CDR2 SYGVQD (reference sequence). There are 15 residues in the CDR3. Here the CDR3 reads CASSEGTGDDQPQHF. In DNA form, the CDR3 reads TGCGCCAGCAGTGAGGGGACAGGGGATGACCAGCCCCAGCATTTT.

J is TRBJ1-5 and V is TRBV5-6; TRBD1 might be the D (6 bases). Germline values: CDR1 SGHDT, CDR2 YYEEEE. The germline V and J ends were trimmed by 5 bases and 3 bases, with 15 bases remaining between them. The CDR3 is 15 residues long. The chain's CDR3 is CASSSQGHFNQPQHF. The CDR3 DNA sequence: TGTGCCAGCAGTTCCCAGGGACACTTCAATCAGCCCCAGCATTTT.

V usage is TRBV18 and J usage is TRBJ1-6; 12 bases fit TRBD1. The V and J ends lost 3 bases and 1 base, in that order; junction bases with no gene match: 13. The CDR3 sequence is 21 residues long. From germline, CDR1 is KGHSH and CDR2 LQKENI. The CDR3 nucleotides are TGTGCCAGCTCACCGCTACACGGGACAGGGGGCGCGGGGTCCTATAATTCACCCCTCCACTTT. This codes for CASSPLHGTGGAGSYNSPLHF.

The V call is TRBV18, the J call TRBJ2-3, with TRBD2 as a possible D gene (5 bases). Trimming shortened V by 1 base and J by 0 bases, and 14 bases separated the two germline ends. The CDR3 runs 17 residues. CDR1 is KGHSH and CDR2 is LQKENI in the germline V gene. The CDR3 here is CASSPLPAATSTDTQYF. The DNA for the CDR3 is TGTGCCAGCTCACCACTCCCAGCGGCCACTAGCACAGATACGCAGTATTTT.

The CDR3 here is CASSWTSGGQETQYF. CDR3 nucleotides: TGTGCCAGCAGCTGGACTAGCGGGGGGCAAGAGACCCAGTACTTC. This chain joins TRBV7-9 and TRBJ2-5, with 14 bases fitting TRBD2. The CDR3 has 15 residues. Looked up from germline, CDR1 is SEHNR and CDR2 is FQNEAQ (reference sequence). J lost 2 bases, V lost 4 bases, and 0 bases had no gene match.